This T cell receptor (beta chain) was observed in a study of early T cells in non-severe SARS-CoV-2 infection (dated by TCRdb to the early 2020s). At the level of the whole study: TCR sequencing used bulk RNA from unsorted whole blood, so alpha and beta chains could not be paired. Points the paper makes about the study in general: VDJdb matching was skewed toward anti-spike CD8 responses and likely underestimated virus-specific expansions by missing private and CD4 specificities.

Receptor libraries were prepared by 5' RACE. The reads were generated on a NextSeq 500. The TCR library protocol attached unique molecular identifiers to individual cDNA molecules to correct for sequencing error and PCR bias. Both TCR alpha and beta chains were sequenced, and tight co-correlation was observed between alpha and beta sequence abundances in each sample. Per the authors' processing: Decombinator V4 was used to annotate TCR sequences for V gene, J gene and CDR3. Expanded TCRs were defined as changing significantly between any two time points under a Poisson model with p below 0.0001. Abundances of TCRs were expressed as counts per million after normalisation to the total number of TCRs sequenced in each sample. MAIT TCRs were defined by TRAV1-2 paired with TRAJ12, TRAJ20 or TRAJ33, and iNKT TCRs by TRAV10 paired with TRAJ18. VDJdb, accessed on 1 November 2021, was searched for TCRs annotated for CMV, EBV and SARS-CoV-2, and TCRs annotated for more than one antigen were excluded. TCRdb passed the public sequencing reads through fastp at Q25 and MiXCR, retaining productive beta sequences. Here each entry gathers all rows of one CDR3 protein and keeps the most common genes and DNA. TCRdb, not the authors, supplied the V and J calls. The sample contains about 27,000 distinct CDR3 sequences, 3.5% to 5% of them found a single time. 4.4% of the sample is held by the ten biggest clonotypes.

In the case of this clonotype: Its antigen target is currently unknown. No much larger clonotype is one base removed from it; base qualities were not supplied.

The CDR3 runs 13 amino acids, cysteine and phenylalanine included. Just CDR3 DNA is preserved here, 39 bases in frame from base 1. Trimming takes 8 bases from V and 3 bases from J, and the germline ends sit 14 bases apart. CDR1 and CDR2 (MDHEN, SYDVKM) derive from the germline V gene. This was a case-control study nested in a cohort of healthcare workers in London, UK, who had nasopharyngeal swab PCR tests and blood samples taken every week. Healthcare workers were recruited during the week of the UK lockdown, between 23 and 31 March 2020, and followed weekly for up to roughly 15 weeks. This receptor chain uses TRBV28 and TRBJ2-7; matching of 5 bases hints at TRBD2 as the D gene. The sample consisted of whole blood. This TCR came from an adult who was a healthcare worker with PCR-confirmed SARS-CoV-2 infection or an uninfected control (not recorded which). CDR3 protein: CASFGLPLYEQYF. The DNA sequence reads TGTGCCAGCTTTGGACTTCCTCTCTACGAGCAGTACTTC.